These 30 T cell receptor beta chains were all obtained from the same sample, sequenced in a study of OX40 agonist ivuxolimab in advanced cancers. Clones were sequenced by immunoSEQ multiplex PCR, and TCRdb holds only the in-frame ones, with some missing. The data show roughly 56,000 clones, approximately 86% seen once. The sequenced sample was CD4+ or CD8+ T cells sorted from blood, obtained in a trial of the OX40 agonist ivuxolimab. The receptors stem from an adult with an advanced solid tumor such as melanoma, head and neck, liver or kidney cancer.

The CDR3 DNA reads TGTGCCAGCTCACCTCTGAAAGAGACCCAGTACTTC. Translating it yields CASSPLKETQYF. The V gene is TRBV18, the J gene TRBJ2-5; D gene uncertain. V lost 3 bases, J lost 3 bases, and 5 bases lay in between. This CDR3 comprises 12 residues. In germline, CDR1 is KGHSH, CDR2 LQKENI.

The chain recombines TRBV7-6 with TRBJ2-5; 14 nucleotides align to TRBD2. The CDR3 contains 18 residues. The V gene's germline CDR1 is SGHVS and CDR2 FNYEAQ. The V gene end was trimmed by 5 bases and the J gene end by 4 bases; junction bases not matched to a gene: 12. The CDR3 DNA reads TGTGCCAGCAGCCTGGAAGGCCCGACTAGCGGGGGGGGAGAGACCCAGTACTTC. Its translation is CASSLEGPTSGGGETQYF.

This CDR3 reads CASSSQGASQPQHF. The DNA of the CDR3 is TGTGCCAGCAGCTCCCAGGGGGCTAGTCAGCCCCAGCATTTT. The chain carries TRBV7-9 and TRBJ1-5, with 8 bases aligning to TRBD1. Germline loops: CDR1 SEHNR, CDR2 FQNEAQ (reference sequence). Trimming at V came to 4 bases and at J to 6 bases, leaving 5 bases not matched to a gene. The CDR3 totals 14 residues. Full variable domain (remainder filled in from reference TRBV7-9 and TRBJ1-5): DTGVSQNPRHKITKRGQNVTFRCDPISEHNRLYWYRQTLGQGPEFLTYFQNEAQLEKSRLLSDRFSAERPKGSFSTLEIQRTEQGDSAMYLCASSSQGASQPQHFGDGTRLSIL.

The chain recombines TRBV5-8 with TRBJ2-2; the match to TRBD1 covers 10 bases. Germline V lookup: CDR1 SGHTS, CDR2 YDEGEE. This CDR3 has 15 residues. V gave up 4 bases and J gave up 5 bases; unmatched junction bases: 5. CDR3 coding DNA: TGTGCCAGCAGCCAGGGACAGGGGTGGACCGGGGAGCTGTTTTTT. Encoded protein: CASSQGQGWTGELFF. Full variable domain (remainder filled in from reference TRBV5-8 and TRBJ2-2): EAGVTQSPTHLIKTRGQQATLRCSPISGHTSVYWYQQALGLGLQFLLWYDEGEERNRGNFPPRFSGRQFPNYSSELNVNALELEDSALYLCASSQGQGWTGELFFGEGSRLTVL.

V gene TRBV6-5 combines with J gene TRBJ2-1; D uncertain. The CDR3 covers 13 residues. From germline, CDR1 is MNHEY and CDR2 SVGAGI. Trimming removed 0 bases at V and 10 bases at J, with 10 bases between. The CDR3 coding sequence is TGTGCCAGCAGTTACTCGGACGTTGCGGAGCAGTTCTTC. Amino acids: CASSYSDVAEQFF.

J is TRBJ2-1 and V is TRBV5-4; D possibly corresponds to TRBD1 (6 bases). In germline, CDR1 is SGHNT, CDR2 YYREEE (reference sequence). The CDR3 is 16 amino acids. The germline V and J ends were trimmed by 0 bases and 6 bases, with 16 bases remaining between them. CDR3 region: CASSLAVQVRGNEQFF. CDR3 nucleotides: TGTGCCAGCAGCTTGGCCGTGCAGGTCAGGGGCAATGAGCAGTTCTTC.

The J gene is TRBJ1-5, the V gene TRBV6-5; unclear D gene. The CDR3 is 14 amino acids. Germline values: CDR1 MNHEY, CDR2 SVGAGI. V lost 6 bases and J lost 7, with 16 bases in between. CDR3 bases: TGTGCCAGCAGCGGAGCCTCTTATCAACAGCCCCAGCATTTT. Protein product: CASSGASYQQPQHF.

The gene calls are TRBV5-1 and TRBJ1-1; D is unresolved. Germline values: CDR1 SGHRS, CDR2 YFSETQ. This CDR3 spans 13 amino acids. V was cut by 2 bases and J by 3 bases, with 8 bases left in between. This chain's CDR3 is CASSLGWDTEAFF. The CDR3 nucleotides are TGCGCCAGCAGCTTAGGGTGGGACACTGAAGCTTTCTTT.

This sequence joins TRBV28 and TRBJ1-1; D unclear. The length of the CDR3 is 15 residues. CDR1 and CDR2 from the germline V gene are MDHEN and SYDVKM. Trimming stripped 5 bases from V and 5 bases from J, with 18 bases between. The CDR3 here is CASSPPRGRRTEAFF. CDR3 DNA sequence: TGTGCCAGCAGTCCCCCAAGAGGGCGCCGGACTGAAGCTTTCTTT.

The chain employs TRBV30 and TRBJ1-1, with no clear D. CDR3 length equals 12 residues. CDR1 is GTSNPN and CDR2 is SVGIG in the germline V gene (reference sequence). Trimming removed 5 bases at V and 1 base at J, with 8 bases between. The CDR3 reads CAWLKANTEAFF. CDR3 bases: TGTGCCTGGCTTAAGGCGAACACTGAAGCTTTCTTT.

The chain joins TRBV18 to TRBJ1-5, with 8 bases identical to TRBD1. Germline CDR1 KGHSH, CDR2 LQKENI. CDR3 size: 14 residues. The trim removed 6 bases at V and 7 bases at J, leaving 8 bases unmatched. CDR3 region: CASSHDRGGQPQHF. CDR3 nucleotide sequence: TGTGCCAGCTCGCATGACAGGGGAGGACAGCCCCAGCATTTT.

The genes are TRBV19 and TRBJ2-3; a weak D match, TRBD2 (5 bases). Trimming removed 9 bases at V and 0 bases at J, with 16 bases between. Germline loops: CDR1 LNHDA, CDR2 SQIVND (reference sequence). CDR3 length: 15 amino acids. The CDR3 reads CASGGPGDSTDTQYF. CDR3 sequence (DNA): TGTGCCAGCGGCGGGCCAGGCGATAGCACAGATACGCAGTATTTT.

This sequence joins TRBV5-1 and TRBJ2-7; 8 positions match TRBD1. The CDR3 is 16 amino acids. Germline loops: CDR1 SGHRS, CDR2 YFSETQ. V shed 4 bases, J shed 0 bases, and the junction held 9 bases outside the gene matches. The CDR3 is CASSLAPGQDSYEQYF. DNA for the CDR3: TGCGCCAGCAGCCTAGCTCCGGGACAGGACTCCTACGAGCAGTACTTC.

For this clone: Other DNA sequences of this sample code for an identical CDR3. The chain couples TRBV7-9 to TRBJ2-7, with no clear D. Between the trimmed V and J ends, which lost 5 bases and 2 bases, there was a span of 4 bases. The CDR3 is made up of 11 amino acids. Germline V CDR1 and CDR2: SEHNR, FQNEAQ (reference sequence). Here the CDR3 DNA reads TGTGCCAGCAGCCGGACCTACGAGCAGTACTTC. It specifies CASSRTYEQYF.

V gene TRBV2 combines with J gene TRBJ2-3; D not resolved. V was cut by 7 bases and J by 4 bases, with 12 bases left in between. The germline CDR1 and CDR2 sequences are SNHLY and FYNNEI. The CDR3 runs 13 residues. CDR3 sequence reads: CASNLRLADTQYF. The CDR3 DNA is TGTGCCAGCAACCTTCGGTTGGCAGATACGCAGTATTTT.

This chain uses TRBV27 with TRBJ1-2; tentatively, D is TRBD1 (6 bases). The V and J ends lost 3 bases and 2 bases respectively, with 7 bases between them. This CDR3 comprises 13 residues. Germline V gene lookup returns CDR1 MNHEY and CDR2 SMNVEV (reference sequence). The CDR3 is CASSFRGNYGYTF. CDR3 nucleotides: TGTGCCAGCAGTTTCAGGGGAAACTATGGCTACACCTTC.

The V call is TRBV28, the J call TRBJ2-3, with a tentative D call TRBD1 (5 bases). Germline V gene lookup returns CDR1 MDHEN and CDR2 SYDVKM. V lost 7 bases to trimming and J lost 11 bases, with 16 bases between them. This CDR3 is built from 12 residues. CDR3 nucleotide sequence: TGTGCCAGCAAGGACACACTCCTTTTGCAGTATTTT. This gives the protein CASKDTLLLQYF. Together with reference TRBV28 and TRBJ2-3, the CDR3 gives the full variable domain: DVKVTQSSRYLVKRTGEKVFLECVQDMDHENMFWYRQDPGLGLRLIYFSYDVKMKEKGDIPEGYSVSREKKERFSLILESASTNQTSMYLCASKDTLLLQYFGPGTRLTVL.

The chain joins TRBV6-5 to TRBJ2-6, with 8 nucleotides matching TRBD1. Unmatched junction bases numbered 5, after V lost 6 bases and J lost 4 bases. The V gene's germline CDR1 is MNHEY and CDR2 SVGAGI. The CDR3 spans 15 residues. The CDR3 DNA sequence: TGTGCCAGCAGCTGGACAGGGACCGGGGCCAACGTCCTGACTTTC. It yields the protein CASSWTGTGANVLTF.

V usage is TRBV7-9 and J usage is TRBJ2-7; 16 nucleotides align to TRBD2. Germline assignment: CDR1 SEHNR and CDR2 FQNEAQ (reference sequence). The V gene end was trimmed by 5 bases and the J gene end by 9 bases; junction bases not matched to a gene: 7. The CDR3 is 15 residues long. CDR3 in amino acids: CASSPGTSGGAMQYF. CDR3 coding DNA: TGTGCCAGCAGCCCCGGGACTAGCGGGGGGGCGATGCAGTACTTC. Drawing the rest from reference TRBV7-9 and TRBJ2-7, the complete variable domain is DTGVSQNPRHKITKRGQNVTFRCDPISEHNRLYWYRQTLGQGPEFLTYFQNEAQLEKSRLLSDRFSAERPKGSFSTLEIQRTEQGDSAMYLCASSPGTSGGAMQYFGPGTRLTVT.

The V call is TRBV6-5, the J call TRBJ2-7, with TRBD2 matching over 7 bases. Trimming took 3 bases from V and 5 from J; bases not matched to a gene: 7. This CDR3 spans 14 amino acids. The germline V gene encodes CDR1 MNHEY and CDR2 SVGAGI. The CDR3 nucleotides are TGTGCCAGCAGTTATGGTGGGAGGGTAGACGAGCAGTACTTC. Translation gives CASSYGGRVDEQYF.

V gene TRBV7-8 combines with J gene TRBJ1-1; D call uncertain. The CDR3 spans 15 residues. The germline CDR1 and CDR2 sequences are SGHVS and FQNEAQ. V dropped 5 bases and J dropped 1 base, with 14 bases sitting between them. DNA for the CDR3: TGTGCCAGCAGCGGGAAAACACAGCGGAACACTGAAGCTTTCTTT. It is translated as CASSGKTQRNTEAFF.

V and J are TRBV2 and TRBJ2-2, with 10 bases matching TRBD2. With 2 bases clipped from V and 6 bases from J, the junction kept 6 bases outside the gene matches. Germline CDR1 reads SNHLY; CDR2 reads FYNNEI. The CDR3 runs 16 residues. The CDR3 bases are TGTGCCAGCAGTGAATCTAGCGGGAGAATCGCCGGGGAGCTGTTTTTT. Residues: CASSESSGRIAGELFF.

The chain recombines TRBV19 with TRBJ1-5, with D unresolved. Trimming stripped 3 bases from V and 3 bases from J, with 9 bases between. The CDR3 is 14 residues long. The germline gives CDR1 LNHDA, CDR2 SQIVND (reference sequence). The CDR3 reads CASSILGDNQPQHF. The CDR3 DNA sequence: TGTGCCAGTAGTATCCTCGGGGACAATCAGCCCCAGCATTTT.

The rearrangement uses TRBV19 and TRBJ2-7; 7 nucleotides match TRBD1. V trimming: 7 bases; J trimming: 3 bases; junction bases outside the gene matches: 15. Germline assignment: CDR1 LNHDA and CDR2 SQIVND (reference sequence). The CDR3 spans 16 residues. The CDR3: CASTPHTGVTNYEQYF. The DNA of the CDR3 is TGTGCCAGTACACCTCATACAGGGGTAACGAACTACGAGCAGTACTTC.

The V call is TRBV7-8, the J call TRBJ1-3, with D unresolved. The ends were cut back, 1 base at V and 0 bases at J, with 7 bases in the middle. Germline V gives CDR1 SGHVS, CDR2 FQNEAQ. The length of the CDR3 is 15 residues. Here the CDR3 DNA reads TGTGCCAGCAGCTTAGGACATTACTCTGGAAACACCATATATTTT. Translating it yields CASSLGHYSGNTIYF.

This chain joins TRBV2 and TRBJ2-2, with 8 bases fitting TRBD2. Germline CDR1 SNHLY, CDR2 FYNNEI. The length of the CDR3 is 16 residues. With 0 bases clipped from V and 5 bases from J, the junction kept 5 bases outside the gene matches. CDR3 residues: CASSEAQRGGTGELFF. The CDR3 bases are TGTGCCAGCAGTGAAGCGCAACGGGGGGGTACCGGGGAGCTGTTTTTT. Supplemented by reference TRBV2 and TRBJ2-2, the full variable domain reads EPEVTQTPSHQVTQMGQEVILRCVPISNHLYFYWYRQILGQKVEFLVSFYNNEISEKSEIFDDQFSVERPDGSNFTLKIRSTKLEDSAMYFCASSEAQRGGTGELFFGEGSRLTVL.

A few counts support this clone. The J gene is TRBJ2-1, the V gene TRBV11-3; the D gene is possibly TRBD2 (6 bases). In germline, CDR1 is SGHNT, CDR2 YENEEA. This CDR3 has 12 residues. CDR3 region: CVGDSENNEQFF. CDR3 DNA sequence: TGTGTCGGGGACTCCGAAAACAATGAGCAGTTCTTC.

About this clone itself: Other DNA sequences within the sample encode an identical CDR3. The genes are TRBV27 and TRBJ2-7; the D is unclear. Per germline, CDR1 MNHEY and CDR2 SMNVEV (reference sequence). The CDR3 is 13 amino acids. Trimming pared 6 bases from V and 1 base from J, leaving 10 bases between. The CDR3 region has the DNA TGTGCCAGCAGCTCCAGTGGGTCCTACGAGCAGTACTTC. Translating gives CASSSSGSYEQYF.

The rearrangement joins TRBV6-6 to TRBJ2-7, with D possibly matching TRBD2 (6 bases). The CDR3 is 14 amino acids. The germline V gene has CDR1 MNHNY and CDR2 SVGAGI (reference sequence). The V end was cut by 5 bases, the J end by 7 bases, with 18 bases between. The CDR3 DNA sequence: TGTGCCAGCAGTGGGGGACTTCGATCGGGGGAGCAGTACTTC. The encoded protein is CASSGGLRSGEQYF.

This clone appeared a single time. The chain couples TRBV5-5 to TRBJ1-6, with D tentatively TRBD1 (5 bases). Trimming took 4 bases from V and 8 from J, leaving 13 bases between them. Germline V gene lookup returns CDR1 SGHKS and CDR2 YYEKEE (reference sequence). There are 14 residues in the CDR3. In DNA, the CDR3 is TGTGCCAGCAGCGCTAGGGGTAGTGATTCACCCCTCCACTTT. It specifies CASSARGSDSPLHF.